The 27 T cell receptor beta chains presented below share a single source sample, sequenced in a study of tumor-infiltrating lymphocytes in glioblastoma multiforme. Three nested ARM-PCR rounds with V-beta and C-beta primers built TCRB libraries. MiXCR, applied by TCRdb to the multiplex PCR reads, yields one record per CDR3 protein. This sample has about 12,000 distinct CDR3 sequences; 64% occur once, and the top ten carry around 30%. Sequenced sample: brain tumor tissue. The source of these receptors is a male donor with glioblastoma.

CDR3 sequence reads: CASREEDSAFF. The CDR3 DNA reads TGTGCCAGCAGAGAAGAGGATTCAGCTTTCTTT. The chain carries TRBV6-6 and TRBJ1-1; D call uncertain. V lost 6 bases, J lost 10 bases, and 12 bases lay in between. Germline values: CDR1 MNHNY, CDR2 SVGAGI (reference sequence). CDR3 length: 11 amino acids.

This clonotype was seen a handful of times. The DNA for the CDR3 is TGTGCCAGCAGCCTTATGATAGGGCCCTACAATGAGCAGTTCTTC. Encoded protein: CASSLMIGPYNEQFF. The rearrangement links TRBV28 to TRBJ2-1; D is unresolved. CDR3 size: 15 residues. V was cut by 6 bases and J by 2 bases, with 14 bases left in between. Germline loops: CDR1 MDHEN, CDR2 SYDVKM.

This clonotype was found once. The genes are TRBV5-6 and TRBJ2-7, with 8 bases aligning to TRBD1. Germline CDR1 and CDR2: SGHDT and YYEEEE. This CDR3 comprises 16 residues. V trimming: 3 bases; J trimming: 2 bases; junction bases outside the gene matches: 10. CDR3 protein: CASSSYGQGAPYEQYF. CDR3 nucleotides: TGTGCCAGCAGCTCTTATGGACAGGGCGCTCCCTACGAGCAGTACTTC. Using reference TRBV5-6 and TRBJ2-7 for the parts outside the CDR3, the full variable domain is DAGVTQSPTHLIKTRGQQVTLRCSPKSGHDTVSWYQQALGQGPQFIFQYYEEEERQRGNFPDRFSGHQFPNYSSELNVNALLLGDSALYLCASSSYGQGAPYEQYFGPGTRLTVT.

As regards this clonotype: A single base separates this from a much larger clone, so it may be a read error. The chain recombines TRBV27 with TRBJ1-5; no clear D gene. The CDR3 loop spans 15 amino acids. Trimming cost V 2 bases and J 2 bases, with 10 bases left between them. Germline CDR1 is MNHEY and CDR2 is SMNVEV (reference sequence). This CDR3 reads CASSLRFSGNQPQHF. The CDR3 coding sequence is TGTGCCAGCAGTTTAAGGTTTTCTGGCAATCAGCCCCAGCATTTT.

Note on this clonotype: A much larger clone is a single base away; this may be a read error. Because the CDR3 is missing its conserved closing phenylalanine or tryptophan, this is likely a read error. This chain uses TRBV18 with TRBJ2-7; D perhaps matches TRBD2 (5 bases). The V and J ends lost 3 bases and 3 bases respectively, with 15 bases between them. The CDR3 is made up of 15 amino acids. Per germline, CDR1 KGHSH and CDR2 LQKENI. Here the CDR3 DNA reads TGTGCCAGCTCACCCCAGCATACCGGGGACTACGAGCAGTACCTC. It is translated as CASSPQHTGDYEQYL.

V is TRBV11-2 and J is TRBJ1-1; D perhaps matches TRBD1 (5 bases). Germline loops: CDR1 SGHAT, CDR2 FQNNGV. Trimming shortened V by 4 bases and J by 1 base, and 7 bases separated the two germline ends. The CDR3 extends over 13 amino acids. The CDR3 loop is CASSYDRNTEAFF. The CDR3 nucleotides read TGTGCCAGCAGCTATGACAGGAACACTGAAGCTTTCTTT.

The V call is TRBV20-1, the J call TRBJ2-7; TRBD1 matches 7 bases. Germline V gene lookup returns CDR1 DFQATT and CDR2 SNEGSKA (reference sequence). The CDR3 is made up of 14 amino acids. The J segment lost 3 bases and the V segment lost 1 base, leaving 6 bases of the junction unmatched. CDR3 loop: CSARGQGIDYEQYF. The CDR3 region has the DNA TGCAGTGCTAGAGGACAGGGCATAGACTACGAGCAGTACTTC.

V gene TRBV11-2 combines with J gene TRBJ2-3; D call uncertain. Trimming stripped 0 bases from V and 8 bases from J, with 3 bases between. The germline V gene has CDR1 SGHAT and CDR2 FQNNGV. CDR3 size: 11 residues. CDR3: CASSLEVTQYF. CDR3 bases: TGTGCCAGCAGCTTAGAGGTTACGCAGTATTTT.

For this clonotype: The junction shows a germline mismatch at one end, possibly a read error. This chain connects TRBV5-6 to TRBJ2-1; D is perhaps TRBD2 (5 bases). The CDR3 consists of 14 residues. Germline CDR1 and CDR2: SGHDT and YYEEEE. The CDR3 here is CACSLRLAYNEQSF. DNA of the CDR3: TGTGCCTGCAGCTTGCGGCTAGCCTACAATGAGCAGTCCTTC.

This clonotype was seen a handful of times. The chain is built from TRBV11-2 and TRBJ1-4, with D maybe TRBD1 (5 bases). V shed 5 bases and J shed 7 bases, with 17 bases lying between them. CDR3 length equals 15 residues. Germline V gene data show CDR1 as SGHAT and CDR2 as FQNNGV. The CDR3 region has the DNA TGTGCCAGCAGCCTTTTTGGCGGGGCGCCTGAAAAACTGTTTTTT. This codes for CASSLFGGAPEKLFF.

Regarding this clonotype: With a much larger clone just one base away, this may be a read error. The genes are TRBV21-1 and TRBJ2-5; the table calls TRBD2, which could not be checked here. TRBV21-1 is noted as a pseudogene. The CDR3 consists of 15 residues. The CDR3 here is CASSKMVTREETQYF. The CDR3 DNA reads TGTGCCAGCAGCAAAATGGTAACGCGGGAAGAGACCCAGTACTTC.

The sample holds one count of this clonotype. Because it lacks the conserved phenylalanine or tryptophan at the end, this CDR3 is likely a read error. CDR3 amino acids: CASSSLGELNQPQHL. In DNA, the CDR3 is TGTGCCAGCAGCTCGTTAGGGGAACTGAATCAGCCCCAGCATTTG. The rearrangement uses TRBV5-6 and TRBJ1-5; D is possibly TRBD1 (5 bases). Germline CDR1 is SGHDT and CDR2 is YYEEEE. V lost 3 bases, J lost 4 bases, and 14 bases lay in between. The CDR3 sequence is 15 residues long.

The gene calls are TRBV6-1 and TRBJ2-7; D is perhaps TRBD1 (5 bases). The CDR3 spans 15 residues. CDR1 and CDR2 (germline): MNHNS, SASEGT. Trimming cost V 2 bases and J 1 base, with 12 bases left between them. This CDR3 is CASSETTGGSYEQYV. The CDR3, as DNA: TGTGCCAGCAGTGAAACTACAGGTGGATCCTACGAGCAGTACGTC.

This sequence joins TRBV29-1 and TRBJ2-1, with D perhaps matching TRBD1 or TRBD2 (5 bases each). V dropped 4 bases and J dropped 6 bases, with 16 bases sitting between them. Germline CDR1 reads SQVTM; CDR2 reads ANQGSEA. This CDR3 contains 14 residues. The CDR3 region has the DNA TGCAGCGTTGGGGGGTGGCAGGGATGCAATGAGCAGTTCTTC. This translates into CSVGGWQGCNEQFF.

This chain links TRBV11-3 with TRBJ1-1, with 11 positions matching TRBD1. Germline V gene data show CDR1 as SGHNT and CDR2 as YENEEA. The J segment lost 3 bases and the V segment lost 4 bases, leaving 1 base of the junction unmatched. This CDR3 contains 14 residues. The CDR3 loop reads CASSSGQGDTEAFF. CDR3 DNA sequence: TGTGCCAGCAGCTCGGGACAGGGGGACACTGAAGCTTTCTTT.

In its sample, this clonotype was seen many times. V and J are TRBV7-3 and TRBJ2-3; no definite D call. The CDR3 covers 14 residues. CDR1 and CDR2 (germline): SGHTA, FQGTGA. The V end was cut by 5 bases, the J end by 0 bases, with 9 bases between. The CDR3 sequence: CASSDTDSTDTQYF. The CDR3 DNA is TGTGCCAGCAGCGATACGGACAGCACAGATACGCAGTATTTT.

J is TRBJ2-7 and V is TRBV11-3; D remains unclear. The germline CDR1 and CDR2 sequences are SGHNT and YENEEA. V was clipped by 5 bases and J by 7 bases, with 18 bases between them. This CDR3 has 14 residues. The CDR3 sequence: CASSPRPDLGEQYF. CDR3 in DNA: TGTGCCAGCAGCCCCAGACCCGATTTGGGAGAGCAGTACTTC.

This sequence joins TRBV6-6 and TRBJ2-6; perhaps TRBD1 as D (6 bases). CDR3 length: 16 residues. The germline gives CDR1 MNHNY, CDR2 SVGAGI (reference sequence). V lost 2 bases and J 4 bases, leaving 12 bases between the germline ends. The CDR3 sequence: CASSYTGMGGANVLTF. In DNA form, the CDR3 reads TGTGCCAGCAGTTACACAGGGATGGGAGGGGCCAACGTCCTGACTTTC.

V is TRBV10-2 and J is TRBJ2-7, with 10 bases that match TRBD1. V was clipped by 6 bases and J by 3 bases; unmatched bases: 5. This CDR3 comprises 14 residues. Germline V lookup: CDR1 WSHSY, CDR2 SAAADI. Written as DNA, the CDR3 is TGCGCCAGCAGCCAGGGGACAGGGGTCTACGAGCAGTACTTC. Its protein is CASSQGTGVYEQYF.

Note on this clonotype: This clone may be a read error of a much larger clone one base away. The rearrangement joins TRBV6-1 to TRBJ1-5; D is possibly TRBD1 (6 bases). The V gene's germline CDR1 is MNHNS and CDR2 SASEGT. This CDR3 contains 17 residues. With 11 bases removed from V and 6 bases from J, the gap between germline ends came to 29 bases. CDR3: CAGTLTGRRGGPQPQHF. DNA for the CDR3: TGTGCCGGCACCCTGACGGGTAGGCGTGGGGGGCCTCAGCCCCAGCATTTT.

Many counts were recorded for this clonotype. This may be a read error, as it is one base from a much larger clone. The chain recombines TRBV29-1 with TRBJ2-7; TRBD2 agrees at 7 bases. Germline V gene sequence: CDR1 SQVTM, CDR2 ANQGSEA. The CDR3 contains 14 residues. The CDR3 spells CSENGASGFYEQCF. In nucleotides, the CDR3 is TGCAGCGAGAATGGGGCTAGCGGATTCTACGAGCAGTGCTTC.

This CDR3 is CASSALYGDQETQYF. CDR3 nucleotide sequence: TGTGCCAGCAGCGCCCTATATGGAGACCAAGAGACCCAGTACTTC. The rearrangement joins TRBV5-6 to TRBJ2-5, with no clear D. Per germline, CDR1 SGHDT and CDR2 YYEEEE. V was trimmed by 4 bases and J by 0 bases, leaving 13 bases between them. This CDR3 is built from 15 residues.

This clonotype was observed once. The DNA of the CDR3 is TGCAGAGGGATAAAGGGGGCTGGAGACACTGAAGCTTTCTTT. Its translation: CRGIKGAGDTEAFF. V is TRBV29-1 and J is TRBJ1-1; 7 bases map to TRBD1. The CDR3 consists of 14 residues. Germline V gives CDR1 SQVTM, CDR2 ANQGSEA.

CDR3 residues: CASSLTGANVLTF. CDR3 in DNA: TGTGCCAGCAGCTTAACAGGGGCCAACGTCCTGACTTTC. V is TRBV11-2 and J is TRBJ2-6; D gene ambiguous. V lost 2 bases, J lost 4 bases, and 3 bases lay in between. CDR1 is SGHAT and CDR2 is FQNNGV in the germline V gene. The CDR3 covers 13 residues.

As to this clonotype: One end of the junction does not line up with germline, which may come from a read error. This rearrangement joins TRBV4-1 to TRBJ1-1, with D maybe TRBD1 (6 bases). The CDR3 runs to 14 residues. CDR1 MGHRA and CDR2 YSYEKL come from the germline V gene. The CDR3 loop is CAGSPRTADTEAFF. The CDR3 DNA reads TGCGCCGGCAGCCCCCGGACAGCAGACACTGAAGCTTTCTTT.

The V call is TRBV20-1, the J call TRBJ2-3; 9 positions match TRBD1. The V gene end was trimmed by 6 bases and the J gene end by 8 bases; junction bases not matched to a gene: 15. The CDR3 loop spans 15 amino acids. Germline V gene lookup returns CDR1 DFQATT and CDR2 SNEGSKA (reference sequence). The CDR3 DNA reads as TGCAGTGCCCTGCGGACAGGGGCGACCCTTAGTACGCAGTATTTT. This encodes CSALRTGATLSTQYF.

The CDR3 DNA reads TGCAGTGCTAGCTCATTCGGGAGTACGGCCGTCGGGCAATACTTC. Its translation: CSASSFGSTAVGQYF. The gene calls are TRBV20-1 and TRBJ2-7; D perhaps matches TRBD2 (6 bases). The CDR3 runs 15 residues. Looked up from germline, CDR1 is DFQATT and CDR2 is SNEGSKA (reference sequence). Trimming pared 3 bases from V and 13 bases from J, leaving 28 bases between.